This is a list of T cell receptor beta chains from one sample in a study of cytomegalovirus exposure and HLA in healthy donors. Profiling relied on immunoSEQ multiplex PCR, and the TCRdb table lists in-frame clones only, not all of them. The data hold 280,000 or so clones, with about 90% observed a single time. The sample was PBMCs. These receptors were collected from a woman aged 18-30 years in good health and CMV-seronegative. The CDR3 runs from the conserved cysteine through the conserved F or W. Fields, in order: clone size, J gene, V gene, D gene, CDR3 protein, CDR3 DNA. The D gene is left open where the match is weak. Clone size is not always given. Where it is, it says once, few, many or a class for expanded clones.

size: once; J: TRBJ2-7; V: TRBV5-1; D: -; CDR3: CASSYGTLPSYEQYF; DNA: TGCGCCAGCAGCTACGGGACACTGCCCTCCTACGAGCAGTACTTC
size: -; J: TRBJ1-1; V: TRBV5-1; D: -; CDR3: CASSPINQRTEAFF; DNA: TGCGCCAGCAGCCCAATTAACCAACGGACTGAAGCTTTCTTT
size: -; J: TRBJ1-2; V: TRBV7-9; D: TRBD1; CDR3: CASSFWDRKNYGYTF; DNA: TGTGCCAGCAGCTTCTGGGACAGGAAAAACTATGGCTACACCTTC
size: -; J: TRBJ2-3; V: TRBV29-1; D: -; CDR3: CSVENAGGTDTQYF; DNA: TGCAGCGTTGAAAATGCAGGGGGCACAGATACGCAGTATTTT
size: -; J: TRBJ1-3; V: TRBV11-2; D: TRBD1; CDR3: CASSLGTGSSGNTIYF; DNA: TGTGCCAGCAGCTTGGGGACAGGATCCTCTGGAAACACCATATATTTT
size: -; J: TRBJ1-5; V: TRBV28; D: TRBD1; CDR3: CASRVQGVSQPQHF; DNA: TGTGCCAGCAGAGTCCAGGGGGTTAGTCAGCCCCAGCATTTT
size: -; J: TRBJ1-2; V: TRBV13; D: TRBD1; CDR3: CASSLGGTGGYGYTF; DNA: TGTGCCAGCAGCTTAGGGGGGACAGGGGGCTATGGCTACACCTTC
size: -; J: TRBJ2-1; V: TRBV11-2; D: -; CDR3: CAAAGGVLGHNNEQFF; DNA: TGTGCCGCAGCGGGCGGGGTGCTCGGGCATAACAATGAGCAGTTCTTC
size: once; J: TRBJ1-1; V: TRBV5-6; D: -; CDR3: CASSLTANTEAFF; DNA: TGTGCCAGCAGCCTGACAGCGAACACTGAAGCTTTCTTT
size: -; J: TRBJ2-3; V: TRBV30; D: TRBD2; CDR3: CAWRISGGPVDTQYF; DNA: TGTGCCTGGAGAATTAGCGGGGGACCGGTGGATACGCAGTATTTT
size: once; J: TRBJ2-1; V: TRBV5-4; D: TRBD2; CDR3: CASSPARTGGREQFF; DNA: TGTGCCAGCAGTCCCGCCAGGACGGGGGGTCGTGAGCAGTTCTTC
size: -; J: TRBJ2-1; V: TRBV5-4; D: TRBD1; CDR3: CASSPGQGALSEQFF; DNA: TGTGCCAGCAGTCCGGGACAGGGGGCTCTAAGTGAGCAGTTCTTC
size: -; J: TRBJ2-2; V: TRBV6-4; D: -; CDR3: CASSEGGGNTGELFF; DNA: TGTGCCAGCAGTGAAGGTGGGGGCAACACCGGGGAGCTGTTTTTT
size: -; J: TRBJ1-2; V: TRBV10-3; D: -; CDR3: CAISESKGSGYTF; DNA: TGTGCCATCAGTGAGTCGAAAGGGAGCGGCTACACCTTC
size: -; J: TRBJ2-5; V: TRBV5-1; D: -; CDR3: CASSAGQLQQETQYF; DNA: TGCGCCAGCAGCGCGGGACAGCTGCAACAAGAGACCCAGTACTTC
size: once; J: TRBJ1-3; V: TRBV9; D: -; CDR3: CASSVVDGNTIYF; DNA: TGTGCCAGCAGCGTAGTAGATGGAAACACCATATATTTT
size: few; J: TRBJ2-1; V: TRBV5-6; D: -; CDR3: CASSFPETPNEQFF; DNA: TGTGCCAGCAGCTTCCCAGAAACCCCCAATGAGCAGTTCTTC
size: -; J: TRBJ2-7; V: TRBV27; D: TRBD2; CDR3: CASSFEGTSSEQYF; DNA: TGTGCCAGCAGTTTTGAGGGGACTAGCAGCGAGCAGTACTTC
size: -; J: TRBJ2-1; V: TRBV19; D: -; CDR3: CAGKGAQDEQFF; DNA: TGTGCCGGTAAGGGAGCTCAGGATGAGCAGTTCTTC
size: -; J: TRBJ2-7; V: TRBV4-1; D: TRBD2; CDR3: CASSQEWGASGGAYEQYF; DNA: TGCGCCAGCAGCCAAGAGTGGGGAGCTAGCGGGGGGGCCTACGAGCAGTACTTC
size: -; J: TRBJ2-1; V: TRBV7-6; D: -; CDR3: CASSLGNTEQFF; DNA: TGTGCCAGCAGCTTAGGAAACACTGAGCAGTTCTTC
size: few; J: TRBJ2-6; V: TRBV7-9; D: -; CDR3: CPLRGHSSGANVLTF; DNA: TGCCCCCTGAGGGGACATAGCTCTGGGGCCAACGTCCTGACTTTC
size: -; J: TRBJ1-5; V: TRBV5-1; D: TRBD1; CDR3: CASSLGQGVGQPQHF; DNA: TGCGCCAGCAGCTTGGGGCAGGGGGTTGGTCAGCCCCAGCATTTT
size: -; J: TRBJ2-7; V: TRBV7-9; D: -; CDR3: CASSLRSTFEQYF; DNA: TGTGCCAGCAGCTTACGGAGCACCTTCGAACAGTACTTC
size: -; J: TRBJ1-5; V: TRBV2; D: TRBD1; CDR3: CASRVGDSNYQPQHF; DNA: TGTGCCAGCAGGGTCGGGGACAGCAATTATCAGCCCCAGCATTTT
size: -; J: TRBJ2-7; V: TRBV7-9; D: TRBD1; CDR3: CATHGDSTYEQYF; DNA: TGTGCCACCCATGGGGACAGTACCTACGAGCAGTACTTC
size: -; J: TRBJ2-2; V: TRBV9; D: -; CDR3: CASSAPWRSGVDTGELFF; DNA: TGTGCCAGCAGCGCCCCCTGGAGGTCAGGGGTCGACACCGGGGAGCTGTTTTTT
size: few; J: TRBJ2-2; V: TRBV9; D: TRBD2; CDR3: CASSGPSRGVNTGELFF; DNA: TGTGCCAGCAGCGGACCCTCCCGGGGGGTGAACACCGGGGAGCTGTTTTTT
size: -; J: TRBJ2-4; V: TRBV19; D: -; CDR3: CASGDGQLAKNIQYF; DNA: TGTGCCAGTGGGGATGGACAGTTAGCCAAAAACATTCAGTACTTC
size: -; J: TRBJ2-2; V: TRBV2; D: -; CDR3: CASSEVMVGAATGELFF; DNA: TGTGCCAGCAGTGAAGTCATGGTCGGCGCGGCCACCGGGGAGCTGTTTTTT
size: -; J: TRBJ1-2; V: TRBV27; D: -; CDR3: CASSFKGTSDGYTF; DNA: TGTGCCAGCAGTTTTAAAGGGACATCAGATGGCTACACCTTC
size: -; J: TRBJ2-7; V: TRBV2; D: TRBD1; CDR3: CASRRAGTASYEQYF; DNA: TGTGCCAGCAGAAGAGCCGGGACAGCCTCCTACGAGCAGTACTTC
size: -; J: TRBJ1-5; V: TRBV9; D: -; CDR3: CARANQPQHF; DNA: TGTGCCAGAGCTAATCAGCCCCAGCATTTT
size: once; J: TRBJ2-4; V: TRBV9; D: -; CDR3: CASPGPPNEYF; DNA: TGTGCCAGCCCAGGCCCGCCAAATGAGTACTTC
size: -; J: TRBJ2-3; V: TRBV10-3; D: -; CDR3: CAIGRTDTQYF; DNA: TGTGCCATCGGGCGTACAGATACGCAGTATTTT
size: -; J: TRBJ1-6; V: TRBV5-5; D: -; CDR3: CASSGRGSYNSPLHF; DNA: TGTGCCAGCAGCGGAAGGGGCTCCTATAATTCACCCCTCCACTTT
size: -; J: TRBJ1-2; V: TRBV7-9; D: -; CDR3: CSSSLSGDGYTF; DNA: TGTTCCAGCAGCTTATCCGGGGATGGCTACACCTTC
size: -; J: TRBJ2-1; V: TRBV27; D: TRBD2; CDR3: CASRMGGGPYEQFF; DNA: TGTGCCAGCAGAATGGGGGGGGGTCCCTATGAGCAGTTCTTC
size: once; J: TRBJ2-5; V: TRBV9; D: -; CDR3: CASSVDLETQYF; DNA: TGTGCCAGCAGCGTAGATCTTGAGACCCAGTACTTC
size: -; J: TRBJ1-1; V: TRBV7-6; D: -; CDR3: CASSLGPGGDTEAFF; DNA: TGTGCCAGCAGCTTAGGCCCGGGCGGGGACACTGAAGCTTTCTTT
size: -; J: TRBJ2-1; V: TRBV6-1; D: TRBD1; CDR3: CASSEAGTGAREQFF; DNA: TGTGCCAGCAGTGAAGCGGGGACAGGGGCGAGAGAGCAGTTCTTC
size: -; J: TRBJ2-3; V: TRBV25-1; D: -; CDR3: CASRPGHSFTDTQYF; DNA: TGTGCGAGCAGGCCGGGACACTCTTTCACAGATACGCAGTATTTT
size: -; J: TRBJ1-6; V: TRBV11-2; D: TRBD1; CDR3: CASSPGTGGAGYNSPLHF; DNA: TGTGCCAGCAGCCCAGGGACAGGGGGCGCGGGTTATAATTCACCCCTCCACTTT